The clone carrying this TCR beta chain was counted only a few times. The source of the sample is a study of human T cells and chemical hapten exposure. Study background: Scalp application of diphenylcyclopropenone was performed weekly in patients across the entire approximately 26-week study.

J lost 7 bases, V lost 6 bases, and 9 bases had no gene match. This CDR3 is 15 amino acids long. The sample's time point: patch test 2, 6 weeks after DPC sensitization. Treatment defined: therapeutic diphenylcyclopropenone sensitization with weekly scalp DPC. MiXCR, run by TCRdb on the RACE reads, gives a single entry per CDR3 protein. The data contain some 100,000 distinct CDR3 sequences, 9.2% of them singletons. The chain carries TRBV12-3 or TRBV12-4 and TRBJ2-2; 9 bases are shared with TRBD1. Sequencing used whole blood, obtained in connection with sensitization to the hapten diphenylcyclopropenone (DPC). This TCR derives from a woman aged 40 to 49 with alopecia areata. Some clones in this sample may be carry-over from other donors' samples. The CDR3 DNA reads TGTGCCAGCAGGCCGGGACAGGGCGTAGGCGGGGAGCTGTTTTTT. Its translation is CASRPGQGVGGELFF.